The rows below give T cell receptor beta chains drawn from one sample of a study of T cell repertoires in cytomegalovirus infection. TCRdb independently ran MiXCR on the reads; one entry per CDR3 protein. Here the sample spans about 920,000 distinct CDR3 sequences, about a third being singletons. These receptors have no known antigen. The sequences come from cultured CD8+ T cells from PBMCs, collected from culture after CMV antigen stimulation. The receptors come from a human donor in good health (CMV status not recorded). Some clones in this sample may be carry-over from other donors' samples. Both conserved end residues are part of each CDR3. A D gene is named only where the DNA matches it firmly. Clone sizes are given selectively: once, few, many, or a class where the clone is expanded.

size,J,length,D,V,DNA,CDR3
.,TRBJ2-1,16,TRBD2,TRBV7-9,TGTGCCAGCAGCTCCCCGGGGGGGGGGCGAAGTGATGAGCAGTTCTTC,CASSSPGGGRSDEQFF
few,TRBJ1-2,15,.,TRBV27,TGTGCCAGCAGTTTATCATCCGGAGGCATCTATGGCTACACCTTC,CASSLSSGGIYGYTF
.,TRBJ2-1,16,.,TRBV7-8,TGTGCCAGCAGCTTAGTCCAGAGGGGGACATACAATGAGCAGTTCTTC,CASSLVQRGTYNEQFF
few,TRBJ1-1,13,.,TRBV7-7,TGTGCTAGCAGTCCGACAGGTCTGACTGAAGCTTTCTTT,CASSPTGLTEAFF
.,TRBJ1-1,14,TRBD1,TRBV5-1,TGCGCCAGCAGCTGGGAGGGTCAGGGGGGTGAAGCTTTCTTT,CASSWEGQGGEAFF
many,TRBJ2-1,19,.,TRBV10-3,TGTGCCATCAGTGAGTCGGGGGTTGGCGGGGCGACTGTCTACAATGAGCAGTTCTTC,CAISESGVGGATVYNEQFF
.,TRBJ2-5,14,.,TRBV27,TGTGCCACTTCGAGGGGGGCGGCAGGAGAGACCCAGTACTTC,CATSRGAAGETQYF
once,TRBJ2-2,15,.,TRBV7-6,TGTGCCAGCAGCTTCGGAGGGTTCATCACCGGGGAGCTGTTTTTT,CASSFGGFITGELFF
once,TRBJ1-1,16,TRBD1,TRBV7-2,TGTGCCAGCAGCTTAGCGCCATGGCAGGGGGAAACTGAAGCTTTCTTT,CASSLAPWQGETEAFF
few,TRBJ1-1,15,.,TRBV5-5,TGTGCCAGCAGCTTTACCGCGGGGGCGCAGACTGAAGCTTTCTTT,CASSFTAGAQTEAFF
.,TRBJ2-6,14,.,TRBV15,TGTGCCATCAGGGAGTTTTCTGGGGCCAACGTCCTGACTTTC,CAIREFSGANVLTF
once,TRBJ1-1,10,.,TRBV29-1,TGCAGCGACGGCTTAGGGGAAGCTTTCTTT,CSDGLGEAFF
.,TRBJ2-5,15,.,TRBV11-2,TGTGCCAGCAGCTTAGGGGACTCCACTGGAGAGACCCAGTACTTC,CASSLGDSTGETQYF
.,TRBJ1-5,17,TRBD1,TRBV6-6,TGTGCCAGCAGTGGAGGACAGGGGGCGTTAAGAAGTCAGCCCCAGCATTTT,CASSGGQGALRSQPQHF
.,TRBJ1-5,14,.,TRBV2,TGTGCCAGCAGTGACAGGCCCCACAATCAGCCCCAGCATTTT,CASSDRPHNQPQHF
many,TRBJ2-3,18,.,TRBV7-2,TGTGCCAGCAGTTATTACCAGGGTTGGTCCGGGGTGTCGGATACGCAGTATTTT,CASSYYQGWSGVSDTQYF
many,TRBJ1-1,13,.,TRBV12-5,TGTGCTAGTGGTTCGGCAGCGAACACTGAAGCTTTCTTT,CASGSAANTEAFF
.,TRBJ1-2,16,TRBD1,TRBV10-3,TGTGCCATCAGAACCTCGGTGGCAGGGGGCCTCTATGGCTACACCTTC,CAIRTSVAGGLYGYTF
few,TRBJ1-1,12,.,TRBV7-2,TGTGCCAGCAGCTTAGTCCTACCTGAAGCTTTCTTT,CASSLVLPEAFF
.,TRBJ2-1,15,TRBD2,TRBV7-9,TGTGCCAGCAGCGGGAGGGACGGACCTTGGGATGAGCAGTTCTTC,CASSGRDGPWDEQFF
few,TRBJ1-1,14,.,TRBV5-5,TGTGCCAGCAGCCCGTGGGTGGGGTCCACTGAAGCTTTCTTT,CASSPWVGSTEAFF
.,TRBJ2-3,14,.,TRBV6-5,TGTGCCAGCAGTACGGGACCGGGCACAGATACGCAGTATTTT,CASSTGPGTDTQYF
.,TRBJ2-4,17,TRBD2,TRBV6-1,TGTGCCAGCAGTGAAAAGATGGCGGGGGTTGTCAAAAACATTCAGTACTTC,CASSEKMAGVVKNIQYF
.,TRBJ1-1,15,.,TRBV19,TGTGCCAGTAGTCAATGGGGATACATGGACACTGAAGCTTTCTTT,CASSQWGYMDTEAFF
many,TRBJ1-2,12,.,TRBV7-9,TGTGCCAGCAGCTTAGGTTACGATGGCTACACCTTC,CASSLGYDGYTF
few,TRBJ1-1,10,.,TRBV29-1,TGCAGCGCTGGGGTGGCTGAAGCTTTCTTT,CSAGVAEAFF
many,TRBJ2-5,14,.,TRBV7-6,TGTGCTAGCAGCTTAGCGGCAGGTGGAGAGACCCAGTACTTC,CASSLAAGGETQYF
.,TRBJ2-1,16,TRBD2,TRBV15,TGTGCCACCAGCAGAGATCGGGGGGGGCCGCTCAATGAGCAGTTCTTC,CATSRDRGGPLNEQFF
.,TRBJ2-3,15,.,TRBV25-1,TGTGCCAGCAGTGAATTTCATGCAGGGTCAGATACGCAGTATTTT,CASSEFHAGSDTQYF
.,TRBJ2-1,19,.,TRBV2,TGTGCCAGCAGTACACCGGGACAGGGGGCTACTAGCGGGGGTAATGAGCAGTTCTTC,CASSTPGQGATSGGNEQFF
.,TRBJ2-7,14,TRBD2,TRBV19,TGTGCCAGTCTAGCGGTAGACGGTACCTACGAGCAGTACTTC,CASLAVDGTYEQYF
few,TRBJ2-2,16,TRBD1,TRBV7-8,TGTGCCAGCAGCCCGGGGACAGGACGTGGCACCGGGGAGCTGTTTTTT,CASSPGTGRGTGELFF
.,TRBJ2-3,16,TRBD1,TRBV7-6,TGTGCCAGCAGCCCCGGGACAGAAGGGATCACAGATACGCAGTATTTT,CASSPGTEGITDTQYF
.,TRBJ1-4,15,.,TRBV6-5,TGTGCCAGCAGTATCCTCCTAAGGGGTTATGAAAAACTGTTTTTT,CASSILLRGYEKLFF
few,TRBJ2-1,13,.,TRBV10-3,TGTGCCATCAGAACAGGGAGCTACAATGAGCAGTTCTTC,CAIRTGSYNEQFF
.,TRBJ2-1,13,.,TRBV6-5,TGTGCCAGCAGGGGGGACTGGCCCAATGAGCAGTTCTTC,CASRGDWPNEQFF
few,TRBJ1-2,16,.,TRBV27,TGTGCCAGCAGTTTCGGAATGACAGGCCCCCGTTATGGCTACACCTTC,CASSFGMTGPRYGYTF
.,TRBJ2-5,16,.,TRBV6-6,TGTGCCAGCAGTTACTCGGGGCAGAACCTAGGGGAGACCCAGTACTTC,CASSYSGQNLGETQYF
few,TRBJ2-7,15,TRBD2,TRBV7-6,TGTGCCAGCAGCATTATGAGCGGGGGGGCTTACGAGCAGTACTTC,CASSIMSGGAYEQYF
many,TRBJ2-7,13,.,TRBV7-6,TGTGCCAGCAGCCACGGACAGTCCTACGAGCAGTACTTC,CASSHGQSYEQYF
many,TRBJ2-5,13,.,TRBV13,TGTGCCAGCAGCCTGGGACTCCGAGAGACCCAGTACTTC,CASSLGLRETQYF
.,TRBJ1-2,16,TRBD1,TRBV9,TGTGCCAGCAGCGGCGCCGGGACAGGGGGGAGCTATGGCTACACCTTC,CASSGAGTGGSYGYTF
.,TRBJ1-2,14,.,TRBV20-1,TGCAGTGCTAGGACAGCTCATTTAAACTATGGCTACACCTTC,CSARTAHLNYGYTF
many,TRBJ2-1,14,.,TRBV6-1,TGTGCCAGCTCCGGGGGTCCTTCTGACAATGAGCAGTTCTTC,CASSGGPSDNEQFF
few,TRBJ1-6,15,.,TRBV11-2,TGTGCCAGCAGCTTAGCGGACGCTCTTAATTCACCCCTCCACTTT,CASSLADALNSPLHF
.,TRBJ2-2,16,TRBD2,TRBV11-3,TGTGCCAGCAGCCCCATGGCGGGGGGCCCCACCGGGGAGCTGTTTTTT,CASSPMAGGPTGELFF
.,TRBJ2-1,15,.,TRBV7-9,TGTGCCAGCAGCTTAGGGAGAAACCTCGACAATGAGCAGTTCTTC,CASSLGRNLDNEQFF
.,TRBJ2-5,15,TRBD1,TRBV27,TGTGCCAGCAGCCACAGGGGGCAGCCCATGAAGACCCAGTACTTC,CASSHRGQPMKTQYF
.,TRBJ2-5,16,.,TRBV11-2,TGTGCCAGCAGCTTAGATGGAGGGACATTACAAGAGACCCAGTACTTC,CASSLDGGTLQETQYF
.,TRBJ2-1,13,.,TRBV29-1,TGCAGCGTTGGGGTCCCTTCCTACAATGAGCAGTTCTTC,CSVGVPSYNEQFF
.,TRBJ2-3,19,TRBD2,TRBV10-1,TGCGCCAGCAGTGAGTCTCCGGGACTAGCGGGGGGACGCACAGATACGCAGTATTTT,CASSESPGLAGGRTDTQYF
many,TRBJ2-2,15,TRBD1,TRBV12-3/TRBV12-4,TGTGCCAGCAGTTTAAAGGGGGCGAGGACCGGGGAGCTGTTTTTT,CASSLKGARTGELFF
.,TRBJ2-7,14,.,TRBV6-8,TGTGCCAGCAGTTACGAGTGGGCGGCCTACGAGCAGTACTTC,CASSYEWAAYEQYF
few,TRBJ1-1,12,.,TRBV12-3/TRBV12-4,TGTGCCAGCATGATGGGGCGCACTGAAGCTTTCTTT,CASMMGRTEAFF
few,TRBJ2-7,12,.,TRBV6-1,TGTGCCAGCAGTGACCCAGGGTTTGAGCAGTACTTC,CASSDPGFEQYF